The 25 T cell receptor beta chains below all came from one sample that was sequenced in a study of Ad26.COV2.S vaccination and SARS-CoV-2 variants. Treatment given: roughly 18 received Ad26.COV2.S at low or high dose, single or two shots; roughly five received placebo; per-sample allocation not given. Specimen acquisition occurred on day 63 following the initial vaccine or placebo injection. Measured with immunoSEQ multiplex PCR; TCRdb has only the in-frame clones, and not every one. The data contain 440,000 or so clones, 80% to 95% of them singletons. Sequences were derived from peripheral blood, sampled in a trial of Ad26.COV2.S vaccine versus placebo. These receptors all come from a person between 18 and 65 years old who received the Ad26.COV2.S COVID-19 vaccine or a placebo.

This chain links TRBV19 with TRBJ2-7; D ambiguous. The germline CDR1 and CDR2 sequences are LNHDA and SQIVND (reference sequence). V lost 4 bases, J lost 2 bases, and 15 bases lay in between. The CDR3 spans 15 residues. Here the CDR3 reads CASSTGDLKAYEQYF. For the CDR3, the DNA is TGTGCCAGTAGTACTGGCGATCTTAAAGCCTACGAGCAGTACTTC.

The genes are TRBV5-6 and TRBJ2-7; 8 bases are shared with TRBD2. The CDR3 is made up of 16 amino acids. Germline V gives CDR1 SGHDT, CDR2 YYEEEE. Germline trimming cut 3 bases from V and 0 bases from J; bases unmatched to any gene: 8. DNA for the CDR3: TGTGCCAGCAGCTGGGGGGTAGCGGGGAGCTCCTACGAGCAGTACTTC. This gives the protein CASSWGVAGSSYEQYF.

The V call is TRBV27, the J call TRBJ1-6; 7 bases are a match to TRBD1. Per germline, CDR1 MNHEY and CDR2 SMNVEV (reference sequence). The CDR3 spans 15 residues. V lost 0 bases and J lost 10; bases outside the gene matches: 6. CDR3 loop: CASSLSGTGVSPLHF. Written as DNA, the CDR3 is TGTGCCAGCAGTTTATCGGGAACAGGGGTCTCACCCCTCCACTTT.

V is TRBV7-6 and J is TRBJ2-1; 7 bases line up with TRBD1. Germline lookup yields CDR1 SGHVS and CDR2 FNYEAQ. Trimming cost V 3 bases and J 4 bases; bases outside gene matches: 12. CDR3 length: 17 amino acids. Here the CDR3 reads CASSFSAAGGIYNEQFF. The CDR3 DNA reads as TGTGCCAGCAGCTTCTCGGCGGCAGGGGGAATATACAATGAGCAGTTCTTC. Variable domain in full (rest from reference TRBV7-6 and TRBJ2-1): GAGVSQSPRYKVTKRGQDVALRCDPISGHVSLYWYRQALGQGPEFLTYFNYEAQQDKSGLPNDRFSAERPEGSISTLTIQRTEQRDSAMYRCASSFSAAGGIYNEQFFGPGTRLTVL.

This chain uses TRBV6-5 with TRBJ2-2, with D perhaps TRBD1 (5 bases). Trimming cost V 6 bases and J 3 bases, with 11 bases left between them. This CDR3 comprises 14 residues. Germline CDR1 MNHEY, CDR2 SVGAGI. The CDR3 loop reads CASRGGQYTGELFF. The CDR3 DNA reads TGTGCCAGCAGGGGTGGACAATACACCGGGGAGCTGTTTTTT.

This clone turned up a few times. The J gene is TRBJ1-5, the V gene TRBV2; no definite D call. Germline CDR1 and CDR2: SNHLY and FYNNEI. This CDR3 spans 13 amino acids. Trimming removed 8 bases at V and 4 bases at J, with 12 bases between. The DNA of the CDR3 is TGTGCCAGCGTCCTACGGGCGAATCAGCCCCAGCATTTT. Protein: CASVLRANQPQHF.

The chain combines TRBV2 with TRBJ2-7; D is ambiguous. V was pared by 6 bases and J by 3 bases, with 9 bases between. Germline CDR1 reads SNHLY; CDR2 reads FYNNEI. The length of the CDR3 is 12 residues. This chain's CDR3 is CASRVYIYEQYF. The CDR3 DNA is TGTGCCAGCAGAGTTTATATCTACGAGCAGTACTTC.

The table lists this clone with a count of one. This chain uses TRBV5-1 with TRBJ1-1; TRBD1 aligns across 7 bases. The CDR3 contains 13 residues. The V gene end was trimmed by 4 bases and the J gene end by 4 bases; junction bases not matched to a gene: 4. From germline, CDR1 is SGHRS and CDR2 YFSETQ. CDR3 nucleotides: TGCGCCAGCAGCCATGACAGGGTCACTGAAGCTTTCTTT. It codes for CASSHDRVTEAFF.

The CDR3 protein is CASRSLPRGDSYEQYF. DNA of the CDR3: TGTGCCAGCAGGAGTCTGCCCAGGGGGGACTCCTACGAGCAGTACTTC. This chain connects TRBV11-3 to TRBJ2-7; D is possibly TRBD1 (7 bases). V dropped 6 bases and J dropped 0 bases, with 18 bases sitting between them. This CDR3 is built from 16 residues. Germline V gene lookup returns CDR1 SGHNT and CDR2 YENEEA.

V gene TRBV4-3 combines with J gene TRBJ2-3, with a tentative D call TRBD2 (7 bases). Trimming shortened V by 1 base and J by 4 bases, and 18 bases separated the two germline ends. The V gene's germline CDR1 is LGHNA and CDR2 YSLEER. The CDR3 extends over 17 amino acids. CDR3 in amino acids: CASSQGQGGGFADTQYF. CDR3 nucleotides: TGCGCCAGCAGCCAAGGACAAGGGGGGGGTTTCGCAGATACGCAGTATTTT.

The rearrangement joins TRBV13 to TRBJ2-2; D may correspond to TRBD1 or TRBD2 (5 bases each). The CDR3 spans 15 residues. Trimming pared 2 bases from V and 1 base from J, leaving 8 bases between. Germline CDR1 reads PRHDT; CDR2 reads FYEKMQ (reference sequence). CDR3 sequence (DNA): TGTGCCAGCAGCTTACCGGGACGGAACACCGGGGAGCTGTTTTTT. Its protein product is CASSLPGRNTGELFF. The entire variable domain, with the rest obtained from reference TRBV13 and TRBJ2-2, is as follows: AAGVIQSPRHLIKEKRETATLKCYPIPRHDTVYWYQQGPGQDPQFLISFYEKMQSDKGSIPDRFSAQQFSDYHSELNMSSLELGDSALYFCASSLPGRNTGELFFGEGSRLTVL.

The chain has TRBV18 and TRBJ1-6, with 12 bases fitting TRBD1. V shed 5 bases, J shed 4 bases, and the junction held 3 bases outside the gene matches. The CDR3 consists of 16 residues. Germline CDR1 and CDR2: KGHSH and LQKENI. This CDR3 is CASSTGQGAYNSPLHF. The CDR3 region has the DNA TGTGCCAGCTCAACGGGACAGGGGGCGTATAATTCACCCCTCCACTTT.

The V call is TRBV6-5, the J call TRBJ2-1, with D unclear. Germline-derived CDR1 and CDR2 are MNHEY and SVGAGI. The V gene lost 5 bases and the J gene lost 8 bases, with 13 bases spanning the gap. This CDR3 comprises 13 residues. The CDR3 DNA sequence: TGTGCCAGCAGTCGCGCCCTCCCAGATGAGCAGTTCTTC. This translates into CASSRALPDEQFF.

The chain joins TRBV5-1 to TRBJ2-2; a possible D gene is TRBD1 (7 bases). Between the trimmed V and J ends, which lost 7 bases and 3 bases, there was a span of 25 bases. The germline V gene encodes CDR1 SGHRS and CDR2 YFSETQ. The CDR3 length is 18 residues. The CDR3 spells CASGWMTRGAEYTGELFF. As DNA, the CDR3 is TGCGCCAGCGGATGGATGACCAGGGGGGCAGAGTACACCGGGGAGCTGTTTTTT.

The rearrangement joins TRBV29-1 to TRBJ2-3; TRBD1 matches at 7 bases. Trimming removed 6 bases from V and 0 bases from J; junction bases left unmatched: 6. Germline V CDR1 and CDR2: SQVTM, ANQGSEA. CDR3 length: 14 residues. The CDR3 sequence: CSVTTGWSTDTQYF. The DNA for the CDR3 is TGCAGCGTGACGACAGGGTGGAGCACAGATACGCAGTATTTT.

The V call is TRBV6-5, the J call TRBJ2-7; D not resolved. The CDR3 length is 15 residues. The ends were cut back, 6 bases at V and 6 bases at J, with 21 bases in the middle. Germline V CDR1 and CDR2: MNHEY, SVGAGI. CDR3 residues: CASSTYLNPLREQYF. CDR3 DNA: TGTGCCAGCAGCACATACCTCAACCCCTTACGCGAGCAGTACTTC.

This clone was counted a single time. The chain combines TRBV6-1 with TRBJ2-4; D is possibly TRBD1 or TRBD2 (6 bases each). The CDR3 contains 14 residues. Germline CDR1 is MNHNS and CDR2 is SASEGT. V was clipped by 1 base and J by 12 bases, with 16 bases between them. Here the CDR3 DNA reads TGTGCCAGCAGTGAAGTCTCGAGTCGGGGGCATCAGTACTTC. This gives the protein CASSEVSSRGHQYF.

J is TRBJ2-1 and V is TRBV25-1, with a weak D call TRBD2 (5 bases). The CDR3 loop spans 16 amino acids. The V and J ends lost 3 bases and 7 bases respectively, with 19 bases between them. The germline gives CDR1 MGHDK, CDR2 SYGVNS. This chain's CDR3 is CASSDQTSPPINEQFF. As DNA, the CDR3 is TGTGCCAGCAGTGACCAAACTAGTCCCCCGATAAATGAGCAGTTCTTC.

The chain uses TRBV2 and TRBJ1-1; 8 bases are a match to TRBD1. The germline CDR1 and CDR2 sequences are SNHLY and FYNNEI. This CDR3 spans 14 amino acids. With V trimmed by 4 bases and J by 5 bases, 6 bases remained unmatched. CDR3 region: CASSGQGRWTEAFF. CDR3 coding DNA: TGTGCCAGCAGTGGACAGGGGAGATGGACTGAAGCTTTCTTT.

Details on this clone: Other DNA sequences in the sample encode the same CDR3. The gene calls are TRBV19 and TRBJ2-6; D is unresolved. CDR3 length: 15 residues. Looked up from germline, CDR1 is LNHDA and CDR2 is SQIVND (reference sequence). V dropped 0 bases and J dropped 4 bases, with 7 bases sitting between them. Written as DNA, the CDR3 is TGTGCCAGTAGTATAGATAGATCCGGGGCCAACGTCCTGACTTTC. It encodes CASSIDRSGANVLTF.

The chain combines TRBV21-1 with TRBJ1-2. TRBV21-1 constitutes a pseudogene. The CDR3 is 13 residues long. CDR3: CASSKGGTYGYTF. For the CDR3, the DNA is TGTGCCAGCAGCAAAGGAGGCACGTATGGCTACACCTTC.

V usage is TRBV11-2 and J usage is TRBJ1-1; D perhaps matches TRBD1 (5 bases). V lost 3 bases and J lost 7, with 15 bases in between. The CDR3 totals 14 residues. The germline V gene has CDR1 SGHAT and CDR2 FQNNGV. The CDR3 protein is CASSFPGSRVEAFF. Here the CDR3 DNA reads TGTGCCAGCAGCTTCCCAGGGAGTCGGGTTGAAGCTTTCTTT. The full variable domain, completed using reference TRBV11-2 and TRBJ1-1, is EAGVAQSPRYKIIEKRQSVAFWCNPISGHATLYWYQQILGQGPKLLIQFQNNGVVDDSQLPKDRFSAERLKGVDSTLKIQPAKLEDSAVYLCASSFPGSRVEAFFGQGTRLTVV.

Details on this clone: Other DNA sequences in this sample translate to the same CDR3. This sequence joins TRBV19 and TRBJ2-1; TRBD2 aligns across 10 bases. Germline CDR1 LNHDA, CDR2 SQIVND (reference sequence). The length of the CDR3 is 15 residues. The junction had 2 bases not matched to a gene; V was cut back by 2 bases and J by 4 bases. This CDR3 is CASSISGGAYNEQFF. CDR3 nucleotide sequence: TGTGCCAGTAGTATAAGCGGGGGGGCTTACAATGAGCAGTTCTTC.

The rearrangement links TRBV4-3 to TRBJ1-2; a weak D match, TRBD1 (6 bases). V lost 0 bases, J lost 3 bases, and 14 bases lay in between. Germline V gene data show CDR1 as LGHNA and CDR2 as YSLEER. This CDR3 has 16 residues. The CDR3 nucleotides are TGCGCCAGCAGCCAAGATCGTCGACAGGACTACTATGGCTACACCTTC. Protein product: CASSQDRRQDYYGYTF.

The gene calls are TRBV9 and TRBJ2-2; D is uncertain. CDR3 length: 15 residues. V lost 0 bases, J lost 3 bases, and 9 bases lay in between. Germline CDR1 and CDR2: SGDLS and YYNGEE. The CDR3 loop reads CASSVGDFDTGELFF. The DNA for the CDR3 is TGTGCCAGCAGCGTAGGAGATTTCGACACCGGGGAGCTGTTTTTT.